This entry is about one T cell receptor (beta chain). Its antigen is undetermined. The CDR3 extends over 14 amino acids. Germline lookup yields CDR1 SNHLY and CDR2 FYNNEI. V dropped 5 bases and J dropped 1 base, with 9 bases sitting between them. This entry is derived from a study of T cell clones after liver transplantation. Study information: Blood was drawn pre-transplant, before withdrawal, and after full or failed withdrawal.

Repertoires were generated with immunoSEQ multiplex PCR, while TCRdb's copy carries only in-frame clones and drops some. The sample yields approximately 100,000 clones, around 80% seen once. General study points: Compared with third party-reactive sequences, donor-reactive ones declined more, independent of withdrawal success. A significant post-transplant drop in circulating graft-donor-reactive CD4 TCRbeta sequences occurred in most of the 8 subjects.

This TCR was sampled from a human patient who received a liver transplant. The graft donor may account for some of the T cells. The starting material was CD4+ T cells from blood, obtained approximately 50 months after liver transplant. V and J are TRBV2 and TRBJ2-1, with D tentatively TRBD2 (5 bases). The CDR3 sequence is CASSPTRSYNEQFF. The CDR3 nucleotides read TGTGCCAGCAGTCCAACTAGATCCTACAATGAGCAGTTCTTC.